Listed below are T cell receptor beta chains from one sample, sequenced in a study of blood T cell repertoires in COVID-19. TCRdb keeps only in-frame clones here, not all; method: immunoSEQ multiplex PCR. The top ten clones hold about 2.3% of a sample with about 200,000 clones, around 90% of them seen once. Sequenced material: PBMCs or T cells enriched from blood (not recorded which). Receptors originate from a woman aged 25-40 years who had recovered from COVID-19. The CDR3 runs from the conserved cysteine through the conserved F or W. Each record gives: D gene, V gene, clone size, J gene, CDR3 protein, CDR3 DNA. D genes are given only for firm matches. The listing skips clone size in some rows; elsewhere it reads once, few, many or a size class.

>TRBD2|TRBV2|.|TRBJ2-5
CASTQGTSGKETQYF
TGTGCCAGCACCCAAGGGACTAGCGGGAAAGAGACCCAGTACTTC
>TRBD2|TRBV14|.|TRBJ2-3
CASSHRLTSGASDTQYF
TGTGCCAGCAGCCATCGCCTGACTAGCGGGGCCTCAGATACGCAGTATTTT
>.|TRBV24-1|.|TRBJ2-2
CATSDWMVGRDPNTGELFF
TGTGCCACCAGTGATTGGATGGTGGGGAGAGACCCGAACACCGGGGAGCTGTTTTTT
>TRBD2|TRBV6-5|.|TRBJ2-5
CASRPTSGRFETQYF
TGTGCCAGCAGGCCGACTAGCGGGAGATTCGAGACCCAGTACTTC
>.|TRBV19|.|TRBJ1-2
CASSTRDAGYTF
TGTGCCAGTAGTACCAGGGATGCGGGCTACACCTTC
>TRBD2|TRBV5-1|.|TRBJ2-7
CASSLTSEYEQYF
TGCGCCAGCAGCTTGACTAGCGAGTACGAGCAGTACTTC
>.|TRBV7-8|.|TRBJ1-1
CASSLGGGRNTEAFF
TGTGCCAGCAGCCTCGGGGGGGGGAGGAACACTGAAGCTTTCTTT
>.|TRBV4-2|few|TRBJ2-2
CASSQGASDTGELFF
TGTGCCAGCAGCCAAGGCGCTAGCGACACCGGGGAGCTGTTTTTT
>TRBD2|TRBV5-4|few|TRBJ2-1
CASSLFSGLAPNEQFF
TGTGCCAGCAGCTTGTTCTCGGGACTAGCCCCCAATGAGCAGTTCTTC
>TRBD1|TRBV2|.|TRBJ1-2
CAPADRENYGYTF
TGTGCCCCCGCCGACAGGGAGAACTATGGCTACACCTTC
>.|TRBV13|.|TRBJ2-1
CASSWWGGLAVYNEQFF
TGTGCCAGCAGCTGGTGGGGGGGCCTAGCGGTCTACAATGAGCAGTTCTTC
>.|TRBV7-6|.|TRBJ1-4
CASSGARREKLFF
TGTGCCAGCAGTGGCGCCAGGAGGGAAAAACTGTTTTTT
>.|TRBV5-1|once|TRBJ1-1
CASSLQGDSEAFF
TGCGCCAGCAGCTTACAAGGGGACTCTGAAGCTTTCTTT
>.|TRBV5-6|.|TRBJ1-2
CASSLGRGVLGYTF
TGTGCCAGCAGCTTGGGCCGCGGGGTTTTAGGCTACACCTTC
>TRBD1|TRBV7-2|.|TRBJ1-2
CASSLVGQGSNYGYTF
TGTGCCAGCAGCTTAGTAGGACAGGGATCTAACTATGGCTACACCTTC
>TRBD2|TRBV27|.|TRBJ2-5
CASRLAGAQETQYF
TGTGCCAGTCGACTAGCGGGAGCCCAAGAGACCCAGTACTTC
>.|TRBV7-9|once|TRBJ2-7
CASSSTAPGYEQYF
TGTGCCAGCAGCTCCACGGCCCCGGGCTACGAGCAGTACTTC
>.|TRBV19|.|TRBJ1-2
CASRYYYGYTF
TGTGCCAGTAGATACTATTATGGCTACACCTTC
>.|TRBV12-5|once|TRBJ2-4
CASGLVPRENIQYF
TGTGCTAGTGGTTTGGTACCCAGGGAAAACATTCAGTACTTC
>TRBD2|TRBV13|.|TRBJ2-3
CASSLVVGLATDTQYF
TGTGCCAGCAGCTTAGTCGTCGGACTAGCGACAGATACGCAGTATTTT
>TRBD1|TRBV18|.|TRBJ1-4
CASANTGDAEKLFF
TGTGCCAGCGCAAATACAGGGGACGCTGAAAAACTGTTTTTT
>.|TRBV7-2|.|TRBJ1-2
CASSPSQPYGYTF
TGTGCCAGCAGCCCTAGCCAGCCATATGGCTACACCTTC
>TRBD1|TRBV6-6|.|TRBJ1-2
CASSRGNYTF
TGTGCCAGCAGCAGGGGGAACTACACCTTC
>.|TRBV9|.|TRBJ1-6
CASSVGGDNSPLHF
TGTGCCAGCAGCGTAGGGGGGGACAATTCACCCCTCCACTTT
>TRBD1|TRBV9|.|TRBJ1-1
CASSVVGQGFTEAFF
TGTGCCAGCAGCGTAGTTGGACAGGGATTCACTGAAGCTTTCTTT
>TRBD2|TRBV5-1|few|TRBJ2-1
CASRPGLAGGFYNEQFF
TGCGCCAGCAGACCGGGACTAGCGGGAGGGTTCTACAATGAGCAGTTCTTC
>TRBD1|TRBV30|.|TRBJ1-3
CAGRGLGNTIYF
TGTGCCGGCAGGGGGCTGGGAAACACCATATATTTT
>.|TRBV29-1|.|TRBJ2-2
CSVGLGRNTGELFF
TGCAGCGTTGGATTGGGGCGGAACACCGGGGAGCTGTTTTTT
>.|TRBV2|many|TRBJ2-3
CASRRVADTQYF
TGTGCCAGCAGGAGGGTGGCAGATACGCAGTATTTT
>.|TRBV2|.|TRBJ1-6
CASSDESYSPLHF
TGTGCCAGCAGTGACGAGTCGTACTCACCCCTCCACTTT
>.|TRBV15|.|TRBJ1-4
CATSRGDSREKLFF
TGTGCCACCAGCAGAGGGGACTCCCGAGAAAAACTGTTTTTT
>TRBD1|TRBV5-7|.|TRBJ1-5
CASSRGQHNQPQHF
TGTGCCAGCAGCCGGGGACAGCACAATCAGCCCCAGCATTTT
>TRBD1|TRBV2|.|TRBJ1-6
CASSRQGEIYNSPLHF
TGTGCCAGCAGCCGCCAGGGGGAAATATATAATTCACCCCTCCACTTT
>.|TRBV27|.|TRBJ1-5
CASSLYSGDQPQHF
TGTGCCAGCAGTTTATATTCAGGGGATCAGCCCCAGCATTTT
>.|TRBV11-2|.|TRBJ1-2
CASSPRTFTPYGYTF
TGTGCCAGCAGCCCCAGGACTTTTACTCCCTATGGCTACACCTTC
>.|TRBV5-1|.|TRBJ2-1
CASSLEAVWDEQFF
TGCGCCAGCAGCTTGGAAGCGGTTTGGGATGAGCAGTTCTTC
>.|TRBV6-5|.|TRBJ2-3
CASSNRGWADTQYF
TGTGCCAGCAGTAATAGGGGGTGGGCAGATACGCAGTATTTT
>.|TRBV15|.|TRBJ1-5
CATSRDATVQPQHF
TGTGCCACCAGCAGAGATGCCACAGTTCAGCCCCAGCATTTT